These T cell receptor beta chains were read from a single sample in a study of T cell responses to AZD1222 COVID-19 vaccine. Data came from immunoSEQ multiplex PCR; TCRdb stores just in-frame clones and leaves some out. Of over 55,000 clones listed, 83% are singletons. The source material was peripheral blood, sampled 28 days after the second AZD1222 dose. The source is an adult who received the AZD1222 COVID-19 vaccine. The CDR3 runs from the conserved cysteine through the conserved F or W. The D gene is left open where the match is weak. Clone size, where shown, is once, few, many, or a class for clones that have expanded.

abundance	v_gene	len	d_gene	j_gene	CDR3nt	CDR3aa
-	TRBV19	15	-	TRBJ1-6	TGTGCCAGTAGTAAGGACTCTCGAGGGGATTCACCCCTCCACTTT	CASSKDSRGDSPLHF
-	TRBV28	12	-	TRBJ1-6	TGTGCCAGCAGTAGGCGGGTCGTACCCCTCCACTTT	CASSRRVVPLHF
once	TRBV5-1	13	-	TRBJ1-1	TGCGCCAGCAGCTTAGACCCGAACACTGAAGCTTTCTTT	CASSLDPNTEAFF
-	TRBV4-1	17	-	TRBJ1-5	TGCGCCAGCAGCCAAGAGTGGGATTTAGGGCGCAATCAGCCCCAGCATTTT	CASSQEWDLGRNQPQHF
few	TRBV5-1	14	-	TRBJ1-1	TGCGCCAGCAGCTTGGGAGGGAGGCGGACTGAAGCTTTCTTT	CASSLGGRRTEAFF
once	TRBV10-1	16	TRBD1	TRBJ2-1	TGCGCCAGCAGTGAGTCGGGGACAGGGAAGTACAATGAGCAGTTCTTC	CASSESGTGKYNEQFF
-	TRBV6-2/TRBV6-3	13	-	TRBJ1-2	TGTGCCAGCAGTTACGTTAGGGGCCATGGCTACACCTTC	CASSYVRGHGYTF
-	TRBV19	15	TRBD1	TRBJ2-1	TGTGCCAGTAGTTCTCCGGGACAGCGAAGCAATGAGCAGTTCTTC	CASSSPGQRSNEQFF
-	TRBV11-2	18	-	TRBJ1-3	TGTGCCAGCAGCTCGATTCGGGGCCCCCTACACTCTGGAAACACCATATATTTT	CASSSIRGPLHSGNTIYF
-	TRBV15	16	-	TRBJ1-1	TGTGCCACCAGCAGAGAAAGTTCCCTAACGCGCACTGAAGCTTTCTTT	CATSRESSLTRTEAFF
-	TRBV19	13	-	TRBJ1-3	TGTGCCAGTAGCCCGGAGGGGGTAAACACCATATATTTT	CASSPEGVNTIYF
-	TRBV27	14	TRBD2	TRBJ2-7	TGTGCCAGCAGTCCTAGCCAGGGAGGGTACGAGCAGTACTTC	CASSPSQGGYEQYF
-	TRBV7-2	16	-	TRBJ2-3	TGTGCCAGCAGCACAAGGCCTTCGGCCCAAGGGGATACGCAGTATTTT	CASSTRPSAQGDTQYF
-	TRBV6-6	20	TRBD2	TRBJ2-7	TGTGCCAGCAGCCTGACTTTTAGCGGGGGGGGATCCCACAGCTCCTACGAGCAGTACTTC	CASSLTFSGGGSHSSYEQYF
-	TRBV21-1	15	-	TRBJ1-1	TGTGCCAGCAGCAAAGAGGGGGGAAGGGGATCTGAAGCTTTCTTT	CASSKEGGRGSEAFF
-	TRBV5-6	14	-	TRBJ1-1	TGTGCCAGCAGCTACTCTACAGGGATAACTGAAGCTTTCTTT	CASSYSTGITEAFF
-	TRBV10-1	13	-	TRBJ1-4	TGCGCCAGCAGTAGGGATCTAAATGAAAAACTGTTTTTT	CASSRDLNEKLFF
few	TRBV7-6	16	-	TRBJ2-7	TGTGCCAGCAGCTTAGCGGTGGGGTCTGACTCCTACGAGCAGTACTTC	CASSLAVGSDSYEQYF
once	TRBV6-5	15	TRBD1	TRBJ1-4	TGTGCCAGTTGGGACAGGGGGGTAGCTAATGAAAAACTGTTTTTT	CASWDRGVANEKLFF
-	TRBV29-1	14	-	TRBJ2-1	TGCAGCGTTGAAGATGGGATACTCTACAATGAGCAGTTCTTC	CSVEDGILYNEQFF
-	TRBV11-2	13	-	TRBJ1-2	TGTGCCAGCAGCCCGAGTAATGGCCGTGGCTACACCTTC	CASSPSNGRGYTF
-	TRBV10-3	13	-	TRBJ2-7	TGTGCCATCAGTGAGAGTAAGGGATACGAGCAGTACTTC	CAISESKGYEQYF
once	TRBV7-6	14	-	TRBJ1-6	TGTGCCAGCAGCTTAGAGACCAGGAATTCACCCCTCCACTTT	CASSLETRNSPLHF
-	TRBV24-1	14	-	TRBJ1-2	TGTGCCACCAGTGGCCAACAGGGCAACTATGGCTACACCTTC	CATSGQQGNYGYTF
-	TRBV6-6	16	-	TRBJ1-2	TGTGCCAGCAGCTCATACGGACGGACCACTAACTATGGCTACACCTTC	CASSSYGRTTNYGYTF